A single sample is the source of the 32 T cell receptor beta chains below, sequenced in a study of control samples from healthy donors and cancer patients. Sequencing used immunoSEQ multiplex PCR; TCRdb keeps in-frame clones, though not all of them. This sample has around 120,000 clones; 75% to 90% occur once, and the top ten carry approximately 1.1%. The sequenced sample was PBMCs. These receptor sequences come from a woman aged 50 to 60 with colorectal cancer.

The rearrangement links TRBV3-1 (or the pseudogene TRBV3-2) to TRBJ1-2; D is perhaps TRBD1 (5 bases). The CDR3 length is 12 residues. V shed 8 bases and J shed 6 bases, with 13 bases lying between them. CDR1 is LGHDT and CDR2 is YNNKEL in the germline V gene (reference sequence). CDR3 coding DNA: TGTGCCAGCGCGGGGGGAGCAGATGGCTACACCTTC. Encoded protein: CASAGGADGYTF.

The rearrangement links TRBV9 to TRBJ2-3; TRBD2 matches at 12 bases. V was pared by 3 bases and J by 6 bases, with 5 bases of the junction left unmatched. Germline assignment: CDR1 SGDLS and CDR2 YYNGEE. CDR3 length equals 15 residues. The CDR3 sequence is CASSGGLAGSDTQYF. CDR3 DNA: TGTGCCAGCAGCGGGGGACTAGCGGGCTCTGATACGCAGTATTTT.

The CDR3 DNA reads as TGTGCCAGCAGCTTGTCTCCTGACCGTGGAAACACCATATATTTT. It is translated as CASSLSPDRGNTIYF. The chain combines TRBV5-6 with TRBJ1-3, with no clear D. The CDR3 sequence is 15 residues long. V was pared by 1 base and J by 3 bases, with 11 bases between. Germline CDR1 SGHDT, CDR2 YYEEEE. Using reference TRBV5-6 and TRBJ1-3 for the parts outside the CDR3, the full variable domain is DAGVTQSPTHLIKTRGQQVTLRCSPKSGHDTVSWYQQALGQGPQFIFQYYEEEERQRGNFPDRFSGHQFPNYSSELNVNALLLGDSALYLCASSLSPDRGNTIYFGEGSWLTVV.

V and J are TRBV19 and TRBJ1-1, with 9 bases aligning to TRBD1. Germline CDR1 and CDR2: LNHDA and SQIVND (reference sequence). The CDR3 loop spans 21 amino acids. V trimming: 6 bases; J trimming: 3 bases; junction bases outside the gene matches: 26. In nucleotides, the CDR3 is TGTGCCAGTAGGCTACAAGGACAGGGGTATTGGAAACGTAGGGGGGACACTGAAGCTTTCTTT. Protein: CASRLQGQGYWKRRGDTEAFF.

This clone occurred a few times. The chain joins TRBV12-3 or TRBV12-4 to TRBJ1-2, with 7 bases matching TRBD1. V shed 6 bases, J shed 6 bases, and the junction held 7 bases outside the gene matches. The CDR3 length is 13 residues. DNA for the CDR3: TGTGCCAGCAGATATCGACAGGGAAATGGCTACACCTTC. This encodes CASRYRQGNGYTF.

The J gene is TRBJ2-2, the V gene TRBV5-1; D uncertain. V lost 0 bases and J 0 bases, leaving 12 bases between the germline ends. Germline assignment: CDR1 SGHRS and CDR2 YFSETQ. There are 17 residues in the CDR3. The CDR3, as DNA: TGCGCCAGCAGCTTGGCCTTGGGGATCGCGAACACCGGGGAGCTGTTTTTT. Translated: CASSLALGIANTGELFF.

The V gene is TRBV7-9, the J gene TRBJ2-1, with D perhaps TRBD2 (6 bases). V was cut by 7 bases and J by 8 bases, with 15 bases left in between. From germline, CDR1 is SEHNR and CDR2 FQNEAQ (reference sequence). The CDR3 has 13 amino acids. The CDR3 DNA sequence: TGTGCCAGCATCCAGGACGGGGGTCATGAGCAGTTCTTC. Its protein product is CASIQDGGHEQFF.

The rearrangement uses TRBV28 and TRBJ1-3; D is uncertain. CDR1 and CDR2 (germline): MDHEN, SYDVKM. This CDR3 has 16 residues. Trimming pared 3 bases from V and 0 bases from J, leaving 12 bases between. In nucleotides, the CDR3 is TGTGCCAGCAGTTTCGGGAGGCCGGCCTCTGGAAACACCATATATTTT. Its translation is CASSFGRPASGNTIYF.

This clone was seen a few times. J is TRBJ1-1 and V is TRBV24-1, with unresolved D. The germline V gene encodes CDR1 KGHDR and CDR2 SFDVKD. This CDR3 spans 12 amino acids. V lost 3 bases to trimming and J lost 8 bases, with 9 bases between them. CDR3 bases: TGTGCCACCAGTGATCCAGAGACAGAAGCTTTCTTT. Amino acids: CATSDPETEAFF.

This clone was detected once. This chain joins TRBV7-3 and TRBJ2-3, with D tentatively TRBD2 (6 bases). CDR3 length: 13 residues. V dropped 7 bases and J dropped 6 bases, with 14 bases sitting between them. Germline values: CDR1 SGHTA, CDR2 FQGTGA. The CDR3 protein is CASTQGGADTQYF. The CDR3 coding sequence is TGTGCCAGCACTCAAGGAGGGGCGGATACGCAGTATTTT. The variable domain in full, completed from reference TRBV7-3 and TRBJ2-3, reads GAGVSQTPSNKVTEKGKYVELRCDPISGHTALYWYRQSLGQGPEFLIYFQGTGAADDSGLPNDRFFAVRPEGSVSTLKIQRTERGDSAVYLCASTQGGADTQYFGPGTRLTVL.

The CDR3 DNA reads TGTGCCAGCAGCTTAAGGGGCGGCGGGTCTTTCACCGGGGAGCTGTTTTTT. This encodes CASSLRGGGSFTGELFF. The V and J genes are TRBV7-9 and TRBJ2-2; possibly TRBD1 or TRBD2 for D (5 bases each). The germline V gene encodes CDR1 SEHNR and CDR2 FQNEAQ (reference sequence). Trimming pared 2 bases from V and 4 bases from J, leaving 17 bases between. The length of the CDR3 is 17 residues.

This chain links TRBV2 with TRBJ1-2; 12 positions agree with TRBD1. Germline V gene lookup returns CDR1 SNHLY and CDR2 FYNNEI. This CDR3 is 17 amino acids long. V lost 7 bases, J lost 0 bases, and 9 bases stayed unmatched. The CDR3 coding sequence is TGTGCCAGCATTCCCGGGACAGGGGGCGAAGCTAACTATGGCTACACCTTC. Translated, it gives CASIPGTGGEANYGYTF.

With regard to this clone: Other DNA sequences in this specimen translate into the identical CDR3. In DNA form, the CDR3 reads TGTGCCAGCAGTCGTATTGACAGGGGGACAGGCTACACCTTC. It is translated as CASSRIDRGTGYTF. This chain joins TRBV27 and TRBJ1-2; TRBD1 agrees at 9 bases. Germline lookup yields CDR1 MNHEY and CDR2 SMNVEV (reference sequence). Trimming cost V 5 bases and J 8 bases; bases outside gene matches: 9. This CDR3 comprises 14 residues.

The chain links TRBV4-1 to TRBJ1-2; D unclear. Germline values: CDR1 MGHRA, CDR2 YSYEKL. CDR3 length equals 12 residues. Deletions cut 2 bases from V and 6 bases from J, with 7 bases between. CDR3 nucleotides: TGCGCCAGCAGCCAAACAAGGGATGGCTACACCTTC. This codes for CASSQTRDGYTF.

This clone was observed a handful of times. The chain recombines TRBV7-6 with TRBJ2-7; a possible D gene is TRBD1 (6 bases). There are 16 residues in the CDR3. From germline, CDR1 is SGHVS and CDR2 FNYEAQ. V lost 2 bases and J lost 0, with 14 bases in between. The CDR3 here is CASSLLGGSSSYEQYF. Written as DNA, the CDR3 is TGTGCCAGCAGCTTATTAGGGGGATCCAGCTCCTACGAGCAGTACTTC.

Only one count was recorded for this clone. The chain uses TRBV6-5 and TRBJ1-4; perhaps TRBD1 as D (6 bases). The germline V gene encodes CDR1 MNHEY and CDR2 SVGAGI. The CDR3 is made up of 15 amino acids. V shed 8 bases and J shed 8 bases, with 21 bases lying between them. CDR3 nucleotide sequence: TGTGCCAGCCAGCAACAGGGTCTCGGCGGGGAAAAACTGTTTTTT. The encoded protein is CASQQQGLGGEKLFF.

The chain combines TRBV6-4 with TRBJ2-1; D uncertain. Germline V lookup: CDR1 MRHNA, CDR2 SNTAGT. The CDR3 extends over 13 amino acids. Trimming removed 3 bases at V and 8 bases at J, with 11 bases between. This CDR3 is CASSEASTDEQFF. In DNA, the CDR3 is TGTGCCAGCAGTGAGGCTAGTACTGATGAGCAGTTCTTC.

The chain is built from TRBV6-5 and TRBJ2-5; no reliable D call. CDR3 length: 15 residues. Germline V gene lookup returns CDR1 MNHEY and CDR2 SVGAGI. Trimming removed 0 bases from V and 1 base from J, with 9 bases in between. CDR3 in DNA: TGTGCCAGCAGTTACTCGCCCTTCGGCCAAGAGACCCAGTACTTC. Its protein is CASSYSPFGQETQYF.

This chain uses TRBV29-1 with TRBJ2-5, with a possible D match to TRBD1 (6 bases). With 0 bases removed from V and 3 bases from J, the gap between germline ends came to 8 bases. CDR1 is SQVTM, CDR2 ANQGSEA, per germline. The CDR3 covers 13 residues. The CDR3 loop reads CSVEDRGEETQYF. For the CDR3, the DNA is TGCAGCGTTGAAGACAGGGGTGAAGAGACCCAGTACTTC.

Written as DNA, the CDR3 is TGTGCCAGCAGGGAAGCGGGCTCAGATACGCAGTATTTT. Amino acids: CASREAGSDTQYF. The chain couples TRBV7-6 to TRBJ2-3; possibly TRBD2 for D (6 bases). Germline V gene sequence: CDR1 SGHVS, CDR2 FNYEAQ. The CDR3 sequence is 13 residues long. V lost 6 bases and J 4 bases, leaving 11 bases between the germline ends.

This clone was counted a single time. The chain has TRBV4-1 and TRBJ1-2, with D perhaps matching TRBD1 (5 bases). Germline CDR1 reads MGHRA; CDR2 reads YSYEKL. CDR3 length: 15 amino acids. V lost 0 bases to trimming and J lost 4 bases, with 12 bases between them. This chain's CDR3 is CASSQDEGNGYGYTF. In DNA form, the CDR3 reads TGCGCCAGCAGCCAAGACGAGGGGAACGGCTATGGCTACACCTTC.

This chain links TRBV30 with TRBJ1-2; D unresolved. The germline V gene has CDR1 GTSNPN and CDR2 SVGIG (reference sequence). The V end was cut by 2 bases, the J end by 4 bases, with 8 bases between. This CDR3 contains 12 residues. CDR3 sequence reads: CAWSKTGYGYTF. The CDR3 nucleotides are TGTGCCTGGAGTAAAACGGGCTATGGCTACACCTTC.

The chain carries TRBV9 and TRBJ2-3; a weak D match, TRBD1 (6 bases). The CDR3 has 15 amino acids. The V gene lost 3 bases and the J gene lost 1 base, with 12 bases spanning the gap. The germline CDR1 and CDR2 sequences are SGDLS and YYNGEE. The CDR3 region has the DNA TGTGCCAGCAGCGCACAGGGTGTGGGCACAGATACGCAGTATTTT. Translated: CASSAQGVGTDTQYF.

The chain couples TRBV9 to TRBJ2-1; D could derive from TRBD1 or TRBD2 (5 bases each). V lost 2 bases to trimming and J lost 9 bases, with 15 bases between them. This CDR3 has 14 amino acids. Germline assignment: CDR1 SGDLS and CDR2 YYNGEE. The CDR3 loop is CASSVGTSWGEQFF. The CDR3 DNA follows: TGTGCCAGCAGCGTGGGGACGTCTTGGGGTGAGCAGTTCTTC.

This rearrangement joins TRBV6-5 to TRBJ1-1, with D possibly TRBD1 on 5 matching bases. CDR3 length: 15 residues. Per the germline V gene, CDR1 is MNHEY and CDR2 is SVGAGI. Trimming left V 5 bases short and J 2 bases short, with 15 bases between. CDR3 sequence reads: CASSKYGGLNTEAFF. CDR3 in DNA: TGTGCCAGCAGTAAGTACGGGGGTTTAAACACTGAAGCTTTCTTT.

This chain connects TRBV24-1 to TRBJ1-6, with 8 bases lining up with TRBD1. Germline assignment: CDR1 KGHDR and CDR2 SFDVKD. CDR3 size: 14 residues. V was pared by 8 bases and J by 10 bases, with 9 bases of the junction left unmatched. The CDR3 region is CATNPRGLGSPLHF. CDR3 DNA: TGTGCCACCAACCCCAGGGGGCTCGGGTCACCCCTCCACTTT.

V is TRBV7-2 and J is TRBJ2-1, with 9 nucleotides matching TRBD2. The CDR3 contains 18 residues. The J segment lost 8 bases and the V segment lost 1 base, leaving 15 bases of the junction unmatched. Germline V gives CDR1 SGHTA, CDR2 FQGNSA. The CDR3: CASSLESGLAGRGYEQFF. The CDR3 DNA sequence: TGTGCCAGCAGCTTAGAATCTGGCCTAGCGGGGCGAGGCTATGAGCAGTTCTTC.

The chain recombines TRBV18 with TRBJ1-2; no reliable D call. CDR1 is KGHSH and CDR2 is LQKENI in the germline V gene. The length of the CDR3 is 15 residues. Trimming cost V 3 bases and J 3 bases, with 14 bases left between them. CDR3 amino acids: CASSPSAALDYGYTF. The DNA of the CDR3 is TGTGCCAGCTCACCTTCCGCGGCCTTAGACTATGGCTACACCTTC.

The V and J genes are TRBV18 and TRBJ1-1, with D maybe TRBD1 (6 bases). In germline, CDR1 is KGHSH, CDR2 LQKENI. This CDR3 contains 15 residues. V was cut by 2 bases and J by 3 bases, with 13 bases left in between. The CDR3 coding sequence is TGTGCCAGCTCACCAGCAGGGGCTGGGGACACTGAAGCTTTCTTT. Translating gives CASSPAGAGDTEAFF. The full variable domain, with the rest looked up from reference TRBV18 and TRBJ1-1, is NAGVMQNPRHLVRRRGQEARLRCSPMKGHSHVYWYRQLPEEGLKFMVYLQKENIIDESGMPKERFSAEFPKEGPSILRIQQVVRGDSAAYFCASSPAGAGDTEAFFGQGTRLTVV.

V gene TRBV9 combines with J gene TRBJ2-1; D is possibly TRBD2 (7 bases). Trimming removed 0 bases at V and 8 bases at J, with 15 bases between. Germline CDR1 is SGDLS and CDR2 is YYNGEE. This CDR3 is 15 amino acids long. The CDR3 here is CASSVEGGGFYEQFF. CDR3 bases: TGTGCCAGCAGCGTAGAGGGGGGGGGCTTCTATGAGCAGTTCTTC.

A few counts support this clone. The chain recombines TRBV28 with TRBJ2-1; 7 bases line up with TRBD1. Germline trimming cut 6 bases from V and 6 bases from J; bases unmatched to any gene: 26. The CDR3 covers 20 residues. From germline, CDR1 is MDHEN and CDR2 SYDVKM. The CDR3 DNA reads TGTGCCAGCAGCCCACCCGGGACAGTAACCTCCGCGGGTTTGGGCAATGAGCAGTTCTTC. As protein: CASSPPGTVTSAGLGNEQFF.

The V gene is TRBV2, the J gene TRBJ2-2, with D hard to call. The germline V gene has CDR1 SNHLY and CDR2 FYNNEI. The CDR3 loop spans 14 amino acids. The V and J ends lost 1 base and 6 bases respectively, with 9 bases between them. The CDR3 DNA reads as TGTGCCAGCAGTGAAGAACAACCGGCCGGGGAGCTGTTTTTT. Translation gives CASSEEQPAGELFF.